This T cell receptor beta chain was retrieved from a study of CD8+ T cells in alopecia areata. Background on the study: Twice a day, 5 to 10 mg of oral tofacitinib was administered to treated patients.

Comments on this clone: Its specificity is not known. One junction end does not reproduce the germline sequence, and a read error may be involved.

Noted treatment: oral pan-JAK inhibitor, 5-10 mg twice daily. Alopecia areata patients had lesional scalp punch biopsies and peripheral blood taken from them. Per germline, CDR1 GTSNPN and CDR2 SVGIG (reference sequence). This CDR3 contains 15 residues. In each case, RNA was isolated and then reverse transcribed into cDNA as the sequencing template. Sequencing was performed with immunoSEQ multiplex PCR; in TCRdb, only in-frame clones are kept and a portion is missing. The sample records some 5,400 clones, about two thirds being singletons. Findings and limits, study-wide: Sequenced scalp T cells also include alphabeta T cells resident in normal skin.

Sample: skin, taken at week 24, from a patient treated with tofacitinib. The genes are TRBV30 and TRBJ2-2; 10 bases map to TRBD1. The sequence was obtained from a human donor with alopecia areata. This chain's CDR3 is CVWSRTGGWTGELFF. The CDR3 DNA sequence: TGTGTCTGGAGCCGGACAGGGGGATGGACCGGGGAGCTGTTTTTT.